The 13 T cell receptor beta chains in this list originate from one sample, sequenced in a study of early T cells in non-severe SARS-CoV-2 infection. Via MiXCR, TCRdb re-called the 5' RACE reads, giving one row per CDR3 protein. Of some 70,000 distinct CDR3 sequences listed, 4.9% are singletons. Sequencing was carried out using whole blood. The receptors were gathered from an adult who was a healthcare worker with PCR-confirmed SARS-CoV-2 infection or an uninfected control (not recorded which).

Many counts were recorded for this clonotype. The V gene is TRBV19, the J gene TRBJ1-2, with D possibly TRBD1 on 6 matching bases. V was clipped by 9 bases and J by 1 base, with 18 bases between them. Germline CDR1 LNHDA, CDR2 SQIVND (reference sequence). The CDR3 has 15 amino acids. CDR3 amino acids: CASHQGQTINYGYTF. DNA for the CDR3: TGTGCCAGCCACCAGGGGCAGACTATTAACTATGGCTACACCTTC.

There are a few counts of this clonotype. This chain joins TRBV4-3 and TRBJ2-1; 7 bases fit TRBD2. CDR1 is LGHNA and CDR2 is YSLEER in the germline V gene. V lost 3 bases, J lost 2 bases, and 4 bases stayed unmatched. This CDR3 region has 15 residues. CDR3 loop: CASSQGGSPYNEQFF. In DNA, the CDR3 is TGCGCCAGCAGCCAGGGCGGGAGCCCCTACAATGAGCAGTTCTTC.

Many counts were recorded for this clonotype. This chain links TRBV7-3 with TRBJ1-2; TRBD1 agrees at 7 bases. CDR1 is SGHTA and CDR2 is FQGTGA in the germline V gene. V was pared by 0 bases and J by 8 bases, with 6 bases of the junction left unmatched. CDR3 length: 14 residues. The CDR3 sequence is CASSLTGTGEGYTF. In DNA form, the CDR3 reads TGTGCCAGCAGCTTAACGGGCACAGGGGAAGGCTACACCTTC.

This clonotype was counted between two and nine times. This rearrangement joins TRBV18 to TRBJ2-7, with a possible D match to TRBD2 (6 bases). Trimming left V 3 bases short and J 0 bases short, with 12 bases between. Germline V gene sequence: CDR1 KGHSH, CDR2 LQKENI. This CDR3 region has 15 residues. CDR3 nucleotides: TGTGCCAGCTCACCGGCGGGGAGAAGCTCCTACGAGCAGTACTTC. Its translation is CASSPAGRSSYEQYF.

This clonotype was seen many times. The chain has TRBV6-6 and TRBJ2-2, with D maybe TRBD2 (7 bases). V lost 7 bases and J 4 bases, leaving 13 bases between the germline ends. CDR3 length: 14 amino acids. The germline CDR1 and CDR2 sequences are MNHNY and SVGAGI (reference sequence). CDR3 DNA: TGTGCCAGCACCCTAGGGGGGGGCACCGGGGAGCTGTTTTTT. Translated: CASTLGGGTGELFF.

This clonotype was found many times. The CDR3 spells CSADVGGQPDTQYF. As DNA, the CDR3 is TGCAGTGCTGATGTAGGGGGGCAGCCAGATACGCAGTATTTT. The chain employs TRBV20-1 and TRBJ2-3; the D gene could be TRBD1 or TRBD2 (6 bases each). V was trimmed by 5 bases and J by 4 bases, leaving 16 bases between them. From germline, CDR1 is DFQATT and CDR2 SNEGSKA (reference sequence). The CDR3 totals 14 residues.

This clonotype was picked up many times. The chain has TRBV7-9 and TRBJ2-7; D possibly corresponds to TRBD2 (6 bases). The germline CDR1 and CDR2 sequences are SEHNR and FQNEAQ (reference sequence). This CDR3 has 14 amino acids. V was clipped by 5 bases and J by 2 bases, with 13 bases between them. The CDR3: CASSPGGSAYEQYF. The CDR3 DNA reads TGTGCCAGCAGCCCCGGGGGATCTGCCTACGAGCAGTACTTC.

The genes are TRBV14 and TRBJ2-1, with a weak D call TRBD1 (6 bases). Germline assignment: CDR1 SGHDN and CDR2 FVKESK. The V end lost 0 bases, the J end lost 5 bases, and 14 bases lay between the germline ends. The CDR3 sequence is 16 residues long. CDR3 amino acids: CASSQDPRGRDNEQFF. In nucleotides, the CDR3 is TGTGCCAGCAGCCAAGATCCCAGGGGTCGGGACAATGAGCAGTTCTTC.

This clonotype was counted ten times or more. Here the CDR3 reads CSARTTQGRSYNEQFF. The CDR3 DNA is TGCAGTGCTAGAACCACACAGGGAAGGTCCTACAATGAGCAGTTCTTC. The J gene is TRBJ2-1, the V gene TRBV20-1, with a possible D match to TRBD1 (6 bases). The V gene lost 2 bases and the J gene lost 1 base, with 15 bases spanning the gap. CDR1 and CDR2 from the germline V gene are DFQATT and SNEGSKA (reference sequence). The length of the CDR3 is 16 residues.

Judged by abundance, this clonotype is medium-sized. In nucleotides, the CDR3 is TGCAGCGTCCTGACCGATGGGGCCCCGAACAATGAGCAGTTCTTC. It specifies CSVLTDGAPNNEQFF. The chain uses TRBV29-1 and TRBJ2-1, with D possibly TRBD1 on 5 matching bases. The CDR3 totals 15 residues. Trimming pared 6 bases from V and 5 bases from J, leaving 20 bases between. CDR1 is SQVTM, CDR2 ANQGSEA, per germline.

V and J are TRBV10-3 and TRBJ1-3, with a weak D call TRBD1 (5 bases). This CDR3 is 14 amino acids long. Trimming pared 10 bases from V and 0 bases from J, leaving 13 bases between. Germline V gives CDR1 ENHRY, CDR2 SYGVKD. CDR3 sequence (DNA): TGTGCCACCGAAACAGGTCTCTCTGGAAACACCATATATTTT. Translated: CATETGLSGNTIYF.

This clonotype is medium-sized (0.01 to 0.1%). The chain couples TRBV25-1 to TRBJ2-3, with 9 bases aligning to TRBD1. V dropped 7 bases and J dropped 5; count of bases not matched to a gene: 7. There are 14 residues in the CDR3. Per the germline V gene, CDR1 is MGHDK and CDR2 is SYGVNS. CDR3: CASTPGTGRDTQYF. CDR3 bases: TGTGCCAGCACCCCCGGGACAGGGAGAGATACGCAGTATTTT.

In its sample, this clonotype was seen a few times. The V call is TRBV6-5, the J call TRBJ2-3; D may be TRBD1 or TRBD2 (5 bases each). V lost 2 bases and J lost 0, with 6 bases in between. Germline loops: CDR1 MNHEY, CDR2 SVGAGI. This CDR3 contains 14 residues. CDR3 sequence (DNA): TGTGCCAGCAGTTACGAGGGGAGCACAGATACGCAGTATTTT. It specifies CASSYEGSTDTQYF.